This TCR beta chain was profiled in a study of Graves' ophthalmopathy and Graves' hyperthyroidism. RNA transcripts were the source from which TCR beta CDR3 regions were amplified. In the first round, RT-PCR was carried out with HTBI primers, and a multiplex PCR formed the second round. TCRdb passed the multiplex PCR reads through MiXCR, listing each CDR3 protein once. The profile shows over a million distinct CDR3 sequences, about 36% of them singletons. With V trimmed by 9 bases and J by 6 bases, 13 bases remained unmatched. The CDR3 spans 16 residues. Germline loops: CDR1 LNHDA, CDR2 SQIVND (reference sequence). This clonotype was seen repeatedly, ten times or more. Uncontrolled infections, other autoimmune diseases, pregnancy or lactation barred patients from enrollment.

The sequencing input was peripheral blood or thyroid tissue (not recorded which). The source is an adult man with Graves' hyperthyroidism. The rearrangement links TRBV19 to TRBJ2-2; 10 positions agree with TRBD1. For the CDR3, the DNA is TGTGCCAGCACCTCGCTCCGGGACAGGGGTTCCGGGGAGCTGTTTTTT. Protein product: CASTSLRDRGSGELFF.